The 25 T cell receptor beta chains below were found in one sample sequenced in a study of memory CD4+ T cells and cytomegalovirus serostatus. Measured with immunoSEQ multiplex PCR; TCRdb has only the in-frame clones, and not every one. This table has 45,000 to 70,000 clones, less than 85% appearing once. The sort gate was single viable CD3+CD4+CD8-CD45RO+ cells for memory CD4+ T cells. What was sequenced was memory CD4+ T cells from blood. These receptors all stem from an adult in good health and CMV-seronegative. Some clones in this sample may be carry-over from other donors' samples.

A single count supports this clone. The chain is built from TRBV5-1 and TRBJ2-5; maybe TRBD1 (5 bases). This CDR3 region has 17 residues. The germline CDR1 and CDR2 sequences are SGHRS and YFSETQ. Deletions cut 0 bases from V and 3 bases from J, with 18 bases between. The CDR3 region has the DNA TGCGCCAGCAGCTTGGCCGGGTCGCTCAGGGTGGAAGAGACCCAGTACTTC. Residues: CASSLAGSLRVEETQYF.

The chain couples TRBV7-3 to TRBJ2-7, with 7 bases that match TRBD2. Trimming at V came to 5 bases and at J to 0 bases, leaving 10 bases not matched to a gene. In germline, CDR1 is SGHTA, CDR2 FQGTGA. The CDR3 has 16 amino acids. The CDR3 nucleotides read TGTGCCAGCAGCACGTCCTTAGCGGGCAACTCCTACGAGCAGTACTTC. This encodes CASSTSLAGNSYEQYF.

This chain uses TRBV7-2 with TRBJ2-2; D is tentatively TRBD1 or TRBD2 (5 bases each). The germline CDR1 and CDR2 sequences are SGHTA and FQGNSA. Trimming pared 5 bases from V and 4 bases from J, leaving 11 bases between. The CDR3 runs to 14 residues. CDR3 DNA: TGTGCCAGCAGCCCGGGACCGGGCACCGGGGAGCTGTTTTTT. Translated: CASSPGPGTGELFF.

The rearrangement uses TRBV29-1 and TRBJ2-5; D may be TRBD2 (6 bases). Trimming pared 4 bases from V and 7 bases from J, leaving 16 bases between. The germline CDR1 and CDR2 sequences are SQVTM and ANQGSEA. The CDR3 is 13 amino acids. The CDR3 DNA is TGCAGCGTTGGAGGGTTGTCCGGGGGGACCCAGTACTTC. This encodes CSVGGLSGGTQYF.

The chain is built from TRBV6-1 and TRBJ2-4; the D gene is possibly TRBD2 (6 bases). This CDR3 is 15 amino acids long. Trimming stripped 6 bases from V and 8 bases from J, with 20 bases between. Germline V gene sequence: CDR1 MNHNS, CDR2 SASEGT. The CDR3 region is CASRGGQAGGDIQYF. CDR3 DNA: TGTGCCAGCAGGGGTGGACAAGCAGGAGGGGACATTCAGTACTTC.

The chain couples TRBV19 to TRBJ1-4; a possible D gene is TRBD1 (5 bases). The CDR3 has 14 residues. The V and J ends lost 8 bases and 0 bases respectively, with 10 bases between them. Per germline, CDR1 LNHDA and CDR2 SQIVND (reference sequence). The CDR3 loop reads CASGTRATNEKLFF. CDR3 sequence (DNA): TGTGCCAGTGGCACCAGGGCAACTAATGAAAAACTGTTTTTT.

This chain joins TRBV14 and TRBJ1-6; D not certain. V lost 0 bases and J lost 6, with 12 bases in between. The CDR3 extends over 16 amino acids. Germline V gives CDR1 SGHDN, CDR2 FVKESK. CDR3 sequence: CASSQEKGFSNSPLHF. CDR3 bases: TGTGCCAGCAGCCAAGAGAAAGGGTTTTCTAATTCACCCCTCCACTTT.

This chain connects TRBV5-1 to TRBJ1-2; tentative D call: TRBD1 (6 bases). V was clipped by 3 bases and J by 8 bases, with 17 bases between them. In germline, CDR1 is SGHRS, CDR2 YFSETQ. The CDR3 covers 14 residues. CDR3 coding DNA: TGCGCCAGCAGCTCGTCTGGGGGGGCGCGGGGCTACACCTTC. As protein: CASSSSGGARGYTF.

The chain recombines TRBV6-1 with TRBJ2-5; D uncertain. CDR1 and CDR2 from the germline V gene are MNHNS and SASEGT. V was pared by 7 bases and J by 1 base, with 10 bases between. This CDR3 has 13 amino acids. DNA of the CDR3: TGTGCCAGCACCCCGTCCCCCCAAGAGACCCAGTACTTC. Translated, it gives CASTPSPQETQYF.

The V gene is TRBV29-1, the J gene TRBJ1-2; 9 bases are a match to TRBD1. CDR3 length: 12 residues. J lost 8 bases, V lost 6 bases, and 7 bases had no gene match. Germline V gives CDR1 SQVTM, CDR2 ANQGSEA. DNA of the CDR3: TGCAGCGTCGGGAGGGACAGGGACGGCTACACCTTC. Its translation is CSVGRDRDGYTF.

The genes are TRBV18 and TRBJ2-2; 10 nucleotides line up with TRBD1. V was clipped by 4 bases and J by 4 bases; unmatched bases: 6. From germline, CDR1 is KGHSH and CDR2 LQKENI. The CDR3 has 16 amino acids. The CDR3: CASSRGTGAVTGELFF. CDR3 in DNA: TGTGCCAGCTCACGCGGGACAGGGGCGGTCACCGGGGAGCTGTTTTTT.

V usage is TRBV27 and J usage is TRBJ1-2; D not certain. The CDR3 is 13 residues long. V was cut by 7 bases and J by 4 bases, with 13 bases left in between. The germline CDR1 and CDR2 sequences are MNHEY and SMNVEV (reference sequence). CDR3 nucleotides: TGTGCCAGCACGGGTTGGCAGAGCTATGGCTACACCTTC. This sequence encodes CASTGWQSYGYTF.

CDR3 in amino acids: CSVGDRGYGYTF. In DNA, the CDR3 is TGCAGCGTTGGGGATAGGGGCTATGGCTACACCTTC. The chain combines TRBV29-1 with TRBJ1-2; maybe TRBD1 (5 bases). CDR3 length equals 12 residues. CDR1 is SQVTM and CDR2 is ANQGSEA in the germline V gene. V lost 4 bases to trimming and J lost 4 bases, with 10 bases between them.

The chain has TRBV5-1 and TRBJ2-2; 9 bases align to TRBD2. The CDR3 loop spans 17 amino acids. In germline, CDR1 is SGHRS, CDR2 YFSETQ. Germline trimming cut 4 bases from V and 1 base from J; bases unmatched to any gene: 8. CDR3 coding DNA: TGCGCCAGCAGCCTCATTGGACTAGCGAAGAACACCGGGGAGCTGTTTTTT. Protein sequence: CASSLIGLAKNTGELFF.

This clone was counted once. Here the CDR3 DNA reads TGTGCCAGCAGCGACAACCGGGATAAAGGCTACACCTTC. Amino acids: CASSDNRDKGYTF. The rearrangement uses TRBV6-5 and TRBJ1-2, with D unclear. Per germline, CDR1 MNHEY and CDR2 SVGAGI. CDR3 size: 13 residues. V was shortened by 6 bases and J by 8 bases, with 16 bases between the two germline ends.

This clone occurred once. The CDR3 spells CAWSGRSGETQYF. The CDR3 DNA reads as TGTGCCTGGAGTGGACGGTCCGGGGAGACCCAGTACTTC. The chain uses TRBV30 and TRBJ2-5; D gene unclear. CDR1 GTSNPN and CDR2 SVGIG come from the germline V gene (reference sequence). This CDR3 spans 13 amino acids. Between the trimmed V and J ends, which lost 1 base and 5 bases, there was a span of 11 bases.

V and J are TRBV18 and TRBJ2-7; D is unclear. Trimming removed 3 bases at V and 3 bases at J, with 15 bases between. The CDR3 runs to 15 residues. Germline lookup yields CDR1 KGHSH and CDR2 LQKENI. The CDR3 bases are TGTGCCAGCTCACCCCAACCCGACTCGCGCTACGAGCAGTACTTC. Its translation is CASSPQPDSRYEQYF.

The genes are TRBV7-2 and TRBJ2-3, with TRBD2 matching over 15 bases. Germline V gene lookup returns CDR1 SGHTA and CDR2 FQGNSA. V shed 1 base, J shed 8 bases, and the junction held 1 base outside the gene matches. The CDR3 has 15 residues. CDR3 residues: CASSLEGLAGGTQYF. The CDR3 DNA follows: TGTGCCAGCAGCTTAGAGGGACTAGCGGGAGGTACGCAGTATTTT.

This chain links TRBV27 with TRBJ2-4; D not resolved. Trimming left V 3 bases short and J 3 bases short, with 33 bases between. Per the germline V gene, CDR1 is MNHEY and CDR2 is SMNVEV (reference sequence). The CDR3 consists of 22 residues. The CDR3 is CASSFFLLLHFCIATYKNIQYF. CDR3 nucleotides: TGTGCCAGCAGTTTTTTTTTACTTCTGCACTTTTGTATTGCGACGTACAAAAACATTCAGTACTTC.

The CDR3 nucleotides are TGCGCCAGCAGCCTACGGGGCACTACTAGCGGGGACCTCGACGAGCAGTACTTC. This codes for CASSLRGTTSGDLDEQYF. V gene TRBV5-1 combines with J gene TRBJ2-7; 10 bases line up with TRBD2. This CDR3 region has 18 residues. Germline V gene lookup returns CDR1 SGHRS and CDR2 YFSETQ. Unmatched junction bases numbered 18, after V lost 4 bases and J lost 5 bases.

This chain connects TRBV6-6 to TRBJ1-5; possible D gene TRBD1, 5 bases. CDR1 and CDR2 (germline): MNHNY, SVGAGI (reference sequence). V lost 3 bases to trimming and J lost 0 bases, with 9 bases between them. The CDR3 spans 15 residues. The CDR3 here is CASSYGGDSNQPQHF. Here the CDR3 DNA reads TGTGCCAGCAGTTATGGGGGGGATAGCAATCAGCCCCAGCATTTT.

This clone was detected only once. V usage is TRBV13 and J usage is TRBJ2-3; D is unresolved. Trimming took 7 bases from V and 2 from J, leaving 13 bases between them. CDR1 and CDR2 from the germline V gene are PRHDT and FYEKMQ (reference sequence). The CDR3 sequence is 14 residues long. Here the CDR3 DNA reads TGTGCCAGCACCCAAGCTCGAATCACAGATACGCAGTATTTT. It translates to CASTQARITDTQYF.

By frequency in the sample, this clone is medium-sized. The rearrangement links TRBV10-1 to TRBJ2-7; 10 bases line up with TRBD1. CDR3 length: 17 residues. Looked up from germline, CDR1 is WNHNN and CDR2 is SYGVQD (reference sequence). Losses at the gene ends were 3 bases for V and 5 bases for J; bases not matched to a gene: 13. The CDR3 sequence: CASSDRLPGQGIHEQYF. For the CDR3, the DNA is TGCGCCAGCAGTGACCGATTACCGGGACAGGGGATCCACGAGCAGTACTTC.

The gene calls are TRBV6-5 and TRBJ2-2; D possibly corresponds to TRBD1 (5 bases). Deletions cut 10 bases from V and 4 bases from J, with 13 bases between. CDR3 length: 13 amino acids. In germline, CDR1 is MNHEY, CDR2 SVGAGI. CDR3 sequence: CATGAPGTGELFF. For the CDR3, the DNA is TGTGCCACTGGGGCCCCGGGCACCGGGGAGCTGTTTTTT.

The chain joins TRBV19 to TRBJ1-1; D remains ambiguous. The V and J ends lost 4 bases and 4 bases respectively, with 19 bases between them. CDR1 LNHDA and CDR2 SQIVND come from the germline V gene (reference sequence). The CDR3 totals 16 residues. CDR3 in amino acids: CASSNGIRLRGTEAFF. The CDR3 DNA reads TGTGCCAGTAGTAACGGAATTAGGCTGCGAGGCACTGAAGCTTTCTTT.